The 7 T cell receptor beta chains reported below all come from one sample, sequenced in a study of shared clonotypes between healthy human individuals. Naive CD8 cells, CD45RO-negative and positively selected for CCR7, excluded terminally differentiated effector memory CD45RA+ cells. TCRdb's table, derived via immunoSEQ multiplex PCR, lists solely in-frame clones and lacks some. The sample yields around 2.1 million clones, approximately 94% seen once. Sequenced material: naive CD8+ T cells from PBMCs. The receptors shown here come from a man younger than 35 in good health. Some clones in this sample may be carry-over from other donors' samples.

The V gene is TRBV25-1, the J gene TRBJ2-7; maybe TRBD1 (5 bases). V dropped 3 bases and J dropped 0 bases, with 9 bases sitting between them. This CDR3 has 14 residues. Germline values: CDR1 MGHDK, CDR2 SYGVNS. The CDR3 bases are TGTGCCAGCAGTGATACAGGCGTCTCCTACGAGCAGTACTTC. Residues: CASSDTGVSYEQYF.

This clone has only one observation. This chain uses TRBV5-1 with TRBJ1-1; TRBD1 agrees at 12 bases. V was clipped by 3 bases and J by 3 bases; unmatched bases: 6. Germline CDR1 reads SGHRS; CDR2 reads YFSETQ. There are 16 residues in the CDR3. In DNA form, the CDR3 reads TGCGCCAGCAGCTCCGGGACAGGGGGCTTGTACACTGAAGCTTTCTTT. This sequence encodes CASSSGTGGLYTEAFF.

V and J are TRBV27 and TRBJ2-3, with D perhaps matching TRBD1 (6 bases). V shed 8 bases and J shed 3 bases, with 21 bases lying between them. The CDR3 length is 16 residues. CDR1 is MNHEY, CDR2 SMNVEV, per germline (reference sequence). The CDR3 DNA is TGTGCCAGCTACCCAATAACAGGGTTCCCGACAGATACGCAGTATTTT. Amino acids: CASYPITGFPTDTQYF.

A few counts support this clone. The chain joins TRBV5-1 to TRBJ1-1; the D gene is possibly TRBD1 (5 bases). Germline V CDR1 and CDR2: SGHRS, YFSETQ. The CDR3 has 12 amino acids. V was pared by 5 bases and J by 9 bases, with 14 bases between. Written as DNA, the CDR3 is TGCGCCAGCAGAGACGGACAATACAAAGCTTTCTTT. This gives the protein CASRDGQYKAFF.

The CDR3 nucleotides read TGTGCCAGCAGCCAAGATCTTGAGGGAGGGGAGTGGGATACGCAGTATTTT. Translated: CASSQDLEGGEWDTQYF. This chain links TRBV4-2 with TRBJ2-3; the match to TRBD2 covers 7 bases. J gave up 6 bases and V 0 bases, and 12 bases lay outside the gene matches. The CDR3 is made up of 17 amino acids. Germline CDR1 LGHNA, CDR2 YNFKEQ.

The CDR3 DNA reads TGTGCCAGTAGTATAGCCCTAAGGGTGTCCGGAAAATACGAGCAGTACTTC. Residues: CASSIALRVSGKYEQYF. The gene calls are TRBV19 and TRBJ2-7; D unresolved. This CDR3 comprises 17 residues. Trimming left V 1 base short and J 4 bases short, with 20 bases between. The germline gives CDR1 LNHDA, CDR2 SQIVND (reference sequence). The whole variable domain, filled in from reference TRBV19 and TRBJ2-7, reads DGGITQSPKYLFRKEGQNVTLSCEQNLNHDAMYWYRQDPGQGLRLIYYSQIVNDFQKGDIAEGYSVSREKKESFPLTVTSAQKNPTAFYLCASSIALRVSGKYEQYFGPGTRLTVT.

CDR3 sequence reads: CASSIAGRPDYSNQPQHF. The CDR3 DNA reads as TGTGCCAGTAGTATAGCGGGCAGGCCCGATTATAGCAATCAGCCCCAGCATTTT. The V call is TRBV19, the J call TRBJ1-5; D not resolved. V lost 1 base and J lost 0, with 16 bases in between. Germline lookup yields CDR1 LNHDA and CDR2 SQIVND (reference sequence). This CDR3 comprises 18 residues. Full variable domain (remainder filled in from reference TRBV19 and TRBJ1-5): DGGITQSPKYLFRKEGQNVTLSCEQNLNHDAMYWYRQDPGQGLRLIYYSQIVNDFQKGDIAEGYSVSREKKESFPLTVTSAQKNPTAFYLCASSIAGRPDYSNQPQHFGDGTRLSIL.